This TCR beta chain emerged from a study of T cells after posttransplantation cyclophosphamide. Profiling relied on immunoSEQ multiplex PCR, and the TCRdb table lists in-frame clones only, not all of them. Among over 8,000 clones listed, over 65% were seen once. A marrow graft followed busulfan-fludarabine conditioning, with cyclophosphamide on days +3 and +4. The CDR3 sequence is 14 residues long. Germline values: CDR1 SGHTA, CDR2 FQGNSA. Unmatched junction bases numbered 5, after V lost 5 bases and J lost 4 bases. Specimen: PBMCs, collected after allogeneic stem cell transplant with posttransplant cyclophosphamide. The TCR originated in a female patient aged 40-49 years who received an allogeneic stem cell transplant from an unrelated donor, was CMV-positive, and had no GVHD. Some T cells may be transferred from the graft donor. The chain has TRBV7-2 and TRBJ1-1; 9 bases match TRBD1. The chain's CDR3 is CASSRDRAGTEAFF. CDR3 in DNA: TGTGCCAGCAGCAGGGACAGGGCCGGCACTGAAGCTTTCTTT.